This T cell receptor beta chain appears in the sequencing data of a study of glioma-infiltrating T cells. This CDR3 has 16 amino acids. V was trimmed by 0 bases and J by 4 bases, leaving 13 bases between them. Germline assignment: CDR1 KGHSH and CDR2 LQKENI. TCR alpha and beta CDR3 regions were amplified from RNA using iRepertoire nested multiplex PCR. TCRdb redid the calling of the multiplex PCR reads with MiXCR, one entry per CDR3 protein. The sample lists approximately 88,000 distinct CDR3 sequences, around 23% seen once, with more than 6.5% in the top ten. The source is a human donor with low-grade glioma or glioblastoma, undergoing nonglioma brain surgery, or in good health (not recorded which). The chain joins TRBV18 to TRBJ1-3, with D tentatively TRBD1 (6 bases). The sequenced material came from glioma tissue, nonneoplastic brain tissue, or PBMCs (not recorded which). Here the CDR3 DNA reads TGTGCCAGCTCACCACCGAGGCAGGGGAGAGGAAACACCATATATTTT. The encoded protein is CASSPPRQGRGNTIYF. The full variable domain, in which reference TRBV18 and TRBJ1-3 provide the parts outside the CDR3, is NAGVMQNPRHLVRRRGQEARLRCSPMKGHSHVYWYRQLPEEGLKFMVYLQKENIIDESGMPKERFSAEFPKEGPSILRIQQVVRGDSAAYFCASSPPRQGRGNTIYFGEGSWLTVV.